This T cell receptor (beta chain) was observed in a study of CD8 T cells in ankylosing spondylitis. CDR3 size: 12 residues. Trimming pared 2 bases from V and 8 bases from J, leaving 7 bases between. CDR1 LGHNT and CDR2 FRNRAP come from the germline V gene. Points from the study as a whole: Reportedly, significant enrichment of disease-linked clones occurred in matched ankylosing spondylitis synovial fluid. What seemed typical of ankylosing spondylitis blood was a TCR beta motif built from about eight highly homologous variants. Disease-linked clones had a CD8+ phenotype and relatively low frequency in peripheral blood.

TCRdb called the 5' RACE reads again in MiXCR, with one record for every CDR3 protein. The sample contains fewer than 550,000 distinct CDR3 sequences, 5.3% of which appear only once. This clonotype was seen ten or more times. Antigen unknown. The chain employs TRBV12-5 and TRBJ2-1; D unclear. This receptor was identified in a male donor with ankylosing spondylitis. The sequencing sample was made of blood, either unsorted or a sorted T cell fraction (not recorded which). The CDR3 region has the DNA TGTGCTAGTGGTTTGTCCAGCCATGAGCAGTTCTTC. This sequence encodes CASGLSSHEQFF.